The rows below give T cell receptor beta chains drawn from one sample of a study of PD-L1 blockade in urothelial cancer. Clones were read by immunoSEQ multiplex PCR, and TCRdb kept only the in-frame ones, dropping some. The sample contains roughly 54,000 clones, around 90% of which appear only once. The source material was PBMCs, sampled around atezolizumab (anti-PD-L1) treatment. Every receptor here comes from a woman aged 55-70 years with urothelial cancer. CDR3s include the opening cysteine and the closing phenylalanine or tryptophan. A D gene is named only where the DNA matches it firmly. Rows may omit the clone size; those that give it use once, few, many or a size class.

clone size	V gene	D gene	J gene	CDR3 protein	CDR3 DNA
NA	TRBV9	NA	TRBJ2-2	CASSARLAGELFF	TGTGCCAGCAGCGCCCGACTAGCCGGGGAGCTGTTTTTT
NA	TRBV5-1	TRBD1	TRBJ2-4	CASSLGTGAVSANKNIQYF	TGCGCCAGCAGCCTTGGGACAGGGGCCGTTTCGGCCAATAAAAACATTCAGTACTTC
NA	TRBV7-2	NA	TRBJ2-3	CASSQEGGFTDTQYF	TGTGCCAGCAGCCAGGAGGGCGGCTTCACAGATACGCAGTATTTT
NA	TRBV18	TRBD1	TRBJ2-2	CASSPRRGGNTGELFF	TGTGCCAGCTCACCACGGAGAGGGGGCAACACCGGGGAGCTGTTTTTT
NA	TRBV4-1	NA	TRBJ2-5	CASSQDHREPPETQYF	TGCGCCAGCAGCCAAGATCACAGGGAGCCCCCGGAGACCCAGTACTTC
NA	TRBV7-2	NA	TRBJ2-2	CASSLTNSISPGELFF	TGTGCCAGCAGCTTAACAAACAGTATCTCTCCCGGGGAGCTGTTTTTT
NA	TRBV6-5	NA	TRBJ1-2	CASSRGSWYGYTF	TGTGCCAGCAGTAGGGGATCTTGGTATGGCTACACCTTC
once	TRBV4-3	TRBD2	TRBJ2-1	CASSPSGSRSNEQFF	TGCGCCAGCAGCCCGAGCGGGAGCAGGTCCAATGAGCAGTTCTTC
NA	TRBV4-3	NA	TRBJ2-1	CASSQEMSGSTYNEQFF	TGCGCCAGCAGCCAAGAGATGAGCGGCTCGACCTACAATGAGCAGTTCTTC
NA	TRBV4-1	NA	TRBJ2-7	CASSRGEAYEQYF	TGCGCCAGCAGCCGGGGGGAGGCCTACGAGCAGTACTTC
NA	TRBV5-6	TRBD1	TRBJ1-2	CASSLGAGGSGYTF	TGTGCCAGCAGCTTGGGCGCAGGGGGTAGTGGCTACACCTTC
NA	TRBV28	TRBD1	TRBJ1-2	CASSSGQGKNYGYTF	TGTGCCAGCAGTTCGGGACAGGGAAAAAACTATGGCTACACCTTC
NA	TRBV5-1	NA	TRBJ1-1	CASSFSGVNTEAFF	TGCGCCAGCAGCTTTTCAGGTGTGAACACTGAAGCTTTCTTT
NA	TRBV6-5	NA	TRBJ1-1	CASRGGRGLNTEAFF	TGTGCCAGCAGAGGTGGCAGGGGTTTGAACACTGAAGCTTTCTTT
NA	TRBV19	NA	TRBJ2-2	CASSPPRALPGELFF	TGTGCCAGTAGTCCCCCCAGGGCCTTGCCCGGGGAGCTGTTTTTT
NA	TRBV9	NA	TRBJ1-6	CASSRWLGRGEDSPLHF	TGTGCCAGCAGCCGGTGGTTGGGCAGGGGAGAGGATTCACCCCTCCACTTT
once	TRBV10-2	TRBD2	TRBJ2-1	CASRESGLGNEQFF	TGCGCCAGCAGGGAATCGGGACTAGGGAATGAGCAGTTCTTC
NA	TRBV6-1	TRBD2	TRBJ2-1	CASSESWGGYYNEQFF	TGTGCCAGCAGTGAAAGTTGGGGGGGGTACTACAATGAGCAGTTCTTC
NA	TRBV4-3	NA	TRBJ2-7	CASSQDATGLRVQYF	TGCGCCAGCAGCCAAGACGCGACAGGCCTACGAGTGCAGTACTTC